Below are 8 T cell receptor beta chains sequenced from a single sample in a study of blood T cell repertoires in COVID-19. The method was immunoSEQ multiplex PCR; TCRdb's version includes in-frame clones alone and lacks a portion of them. The data contain roughly 180,000 clones, approximately 90% of them singletons. Sequenced: PBMCs or T cells enriched from blood (not recorded which). The receptors originated from a woman in her 30s who had recovered from COVID-19.

This chain uses TRBV6-2 or TRBV6-3 with TRBJ1-5, with D perhaps TRBD1 (6 bases). Per the germline V gene, CDR1 is MNHEY and CDR2 is SVGEGT. V gave up 6 bases and J gave up 2 bases, with 14 bases separating them. The CDR3 loop spans 15 amino acids. The CDR3 DNA sequence: TGTGCCAGCAGCCCCCAGGGGCCCGGCAATCAGCCCCAGCATTTT. Translating it yields CASSPQGPGNQPQHF.

The chain couples TRBV2 to TRBJ1-5; 8 bases are shared with TRBD1. The CDR3 is 15 amino acids. V dropped 4 bases and J dropped 0; count of bases not matched to a gene: 2. Germline lookup yields CDR1 SNHLY and CDR2 FYNNEI. CDR3 bases: TGTGCCAGCAGTGGACAGGGGCTTAGCAATCAGCCCCAGCATTTT. Amino acids: CASSGQGLSNQPQHF.

The chain has TRBV5-1 and TRBJ2-7, with 8 bases matching TRBD1. CDR1 and CDR2 from the germline V gene are SGHRS and YFSETQ. The CDR3 runs to 16 residues. V gave up 5 bases and J gave up 1 base; unmatched junction bases: 11. The CDR3 DNA is TGCGCCAGCAGGCCATCCGGGACAGGTTTTTCCTACGAGCAGTACTTC. Encoded protein: CASRPSGTGFSYEQYF.

The J gene is TRBJ2-2, the V gene TRBV7-8, with TRBD1 matching over 7 bases. CDR3 length: 15 residues. V lost 3 bases to trimming and J lost 6 bases; unmatched junction nucleotides: 7. Germline loops: CDR1 SGHVS, CDR2 FQNEAQ. Written as DNA, the CDR3 is TGTGCCAGCAGCTTTTTCACAGGGGATCCCGGGGAGCTGTTTTTT. As protein: CASSFFTGDPGELFF. Complete variable domain (other parts from reference TRBV7-8 and TRBJ2-2): GAGVSQSPRYKVAKRGQDVALRCDPISGHVSLFWYQQALGQGPEFLTYFQNEAQLDKSGLPSDRFFAERPEGSVSTLKIQRTQQEDSAVYLCASSFFTGDPGELFFGEGSRLTVL.

The chain uses TRBV27 and TRBJ1-2; possible D gene TRBD1, 5 bases. Trimming removed 5 bases at V and 5 bases at J, with 9 bases between. The CDR3 contains 12 residues. From germline, CDR1 is MNHEY and CDR2 SMNVEV (reference sequence). This CDR3 is CASSPRGYGYTF. Written as DNA, the CDR3 is TGTGCCAGCAGTCCTCGGGGGTATGGCTACACCTTC.

The chain uses TRBV6-4 and TRBJ1-2, with a tentative D call TRBD1 (5 bases). The CDR3 is made up of 17 amino acids. Germline values: CDR1 MRHNA, CDR2 SNTAGT. V lost 0 bases and J lost 7, with 21 bases in between. The CDR3, as DNA: TGTGCCAGCAGTGACTCAAACGCTTCGGGGGACGTCGCTGGCTACACCTTC. Translated: CASSDSNASGDVAGYTF.

The rearrangement links TRBV30 to TRBJ1-2; D unresolved. The germline gives CDR1 GTSNPN, CDR2 SVGIG (reference sequence). V was shortened by 2 bases and J by 8 bases, with 12 bases between the two germline ends. The CDR3 has 12 residues. The CDR3 DNA follows: TGTGCCTGGAGTTCCGGCCTGGGCGGCTACACCTTC. This codes for CAWSSGLGGYTF.

This clone has a single count. The CDR3 reads CASSLQGRRETQYF. Written as DNA, the CDR3 is TGTGCCAGCAGCTTGCAGGGTAGAAGGGAGACCCAGTACTTC. This chain uses TRBV7-3 with TRBJ2-5; possible D gene TRBD1, 5 bases. The germline CDR1 and CDR2 sequences are SGHTA and FQGTGA. The V end was cut by 3 bases, the J end by 5 bases, with 13 bases between. The CDR3 consists of 14 residues. Combining the CDR3 with reference TRBV7-3 and TRBJ2-5 gives the whole variable domain GAGVSQTPSNKVTEKGKYVELRCDPISGHTALYWYRQSLGQGPEFLIYFQGTGAADDSGLPNDRFFAVRPEGSVSTLKIQRTERGDSAVYLCASSLQGRRETQYFGPGTRLLVL.